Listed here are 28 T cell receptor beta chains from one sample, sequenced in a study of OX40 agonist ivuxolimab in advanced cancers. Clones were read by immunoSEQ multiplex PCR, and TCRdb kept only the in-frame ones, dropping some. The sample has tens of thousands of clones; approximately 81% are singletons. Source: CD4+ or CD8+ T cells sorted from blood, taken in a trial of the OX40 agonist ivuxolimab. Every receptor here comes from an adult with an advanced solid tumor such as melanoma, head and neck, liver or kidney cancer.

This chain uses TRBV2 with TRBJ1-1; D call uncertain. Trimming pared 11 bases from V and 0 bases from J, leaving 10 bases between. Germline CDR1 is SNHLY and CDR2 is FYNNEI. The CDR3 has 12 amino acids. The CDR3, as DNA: TGTGCCTATAAAACAGTGAACACTGAAGCTTTCTTT. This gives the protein CAYKTVNTEAFF.

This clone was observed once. This chain's CDR3 is CASSLYPAGGAGRTEAFF. In nucleotides, the CDR3 is TGTGCCAGCAGTTTATACCCGGCAGGGGGCGCGGGAAGGACTGAAGCTTTCTTT. The chain couples TRBV27 to TRBJ1-1, with 8 nucleotides matching TRBD1. With V trimmed by 1 base and J by 5 bases, 15 bases remained unmatched. Germline CDR1 and CDR2: MNHEY and SMNVEV (reference sequence). This CDR3 spans 18 amino acids.

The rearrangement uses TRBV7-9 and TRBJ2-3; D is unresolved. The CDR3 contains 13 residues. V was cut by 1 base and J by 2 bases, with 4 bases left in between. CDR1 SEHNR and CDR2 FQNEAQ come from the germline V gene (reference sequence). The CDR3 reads CASSLGHTDTQYF. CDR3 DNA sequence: TGTGCCAGCAGCTTAGGCCACACAGATACGCAGTATTTT.

CDR3 loop: CASSLSQNEQFF. The CDR3 nucleotides read TGTGCCAGCAGTTTATCCCAGAATGAGCAGTTCTTC. This chain links TRBV27 with TRBJ2-1, with D hard to call. V lost 0 bases to trimming and J lost 7 bases, with 4 bases between them. The CDR3 length is 12 residues. Germline V lookup: CDR1 MNHEY, CDR2 SMNVEV (reference sequence).

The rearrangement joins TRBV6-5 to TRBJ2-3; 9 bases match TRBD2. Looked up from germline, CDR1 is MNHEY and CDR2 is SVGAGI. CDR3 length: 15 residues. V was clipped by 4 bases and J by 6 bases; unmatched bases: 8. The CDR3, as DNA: TGTGCCAGCAGTTCCACTAGCGGGCCAACTGATACGCAGTATTTT. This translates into CASSSTSGPTDTQYF.

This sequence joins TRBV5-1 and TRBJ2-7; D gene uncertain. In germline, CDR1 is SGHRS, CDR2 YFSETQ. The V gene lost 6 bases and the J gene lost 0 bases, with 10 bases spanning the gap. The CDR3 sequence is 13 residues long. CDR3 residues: CASKDTVSYEQYF. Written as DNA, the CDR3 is TGCGCCAGCAAAGATACAGTCTCCTACGAGCAGTACTTC.

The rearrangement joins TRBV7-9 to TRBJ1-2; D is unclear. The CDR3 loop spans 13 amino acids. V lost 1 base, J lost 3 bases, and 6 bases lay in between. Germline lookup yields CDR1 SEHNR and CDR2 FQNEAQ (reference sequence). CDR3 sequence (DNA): TGTGCCAGCAGCTTAGGCGGGGACTATGGCTACACCTTC. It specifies CASSLGGDYGYTF.

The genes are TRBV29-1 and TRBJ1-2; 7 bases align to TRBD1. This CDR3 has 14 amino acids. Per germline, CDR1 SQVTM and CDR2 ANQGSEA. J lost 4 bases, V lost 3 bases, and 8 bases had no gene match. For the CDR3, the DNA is TGCAGCGTTGATTTCGGGGACAGAGTCTATGGCTACACCTTC. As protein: CSVDFGDRVYGYTF.

The CDR3 nucleotides read TGTGCCACCAGCGGTGGACAGTCTGGGGCCAACGTCCTGACTTTC. Its translation is CATSGGQSGANVLTF. The V gene is TRBV15, the J gene TRBJ2-6; perhaps TRBD1 as D (6 bases). The CDR3 has 15 amino acids. Trimming left V 5 bases short and J 1 base short, with 9 bases between. Germline V lookup: CDR1 LNHNV, CDR2 YYDKDF (reference sequence).

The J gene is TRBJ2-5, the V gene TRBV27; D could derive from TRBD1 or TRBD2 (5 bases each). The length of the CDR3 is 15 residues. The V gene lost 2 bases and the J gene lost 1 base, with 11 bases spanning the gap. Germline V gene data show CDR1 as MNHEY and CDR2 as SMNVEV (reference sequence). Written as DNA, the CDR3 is TGTGCCAGCAGTTTAGGTGGGGGACCCCAAGAGACCCAGTACTTC. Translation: CASSLGGGPQETQYF.

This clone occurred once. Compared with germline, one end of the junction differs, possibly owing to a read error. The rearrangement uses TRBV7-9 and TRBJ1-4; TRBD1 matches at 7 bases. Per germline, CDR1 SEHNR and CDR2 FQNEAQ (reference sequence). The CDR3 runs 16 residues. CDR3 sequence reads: CASSSKNEGAKEKLFF. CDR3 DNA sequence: TGTGCCAGCAGCTCGAAAAATGAGGGGGCTAAGGAAAAACTGTTTTTT.

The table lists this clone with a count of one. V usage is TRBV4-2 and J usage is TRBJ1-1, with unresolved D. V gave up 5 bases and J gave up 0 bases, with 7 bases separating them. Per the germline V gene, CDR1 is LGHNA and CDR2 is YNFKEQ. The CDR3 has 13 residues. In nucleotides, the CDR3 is TGTGCCAGCAGCGCTGGTTTGAACACTGAAGCTTTCTTT. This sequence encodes CASSAGLNTEAFF.

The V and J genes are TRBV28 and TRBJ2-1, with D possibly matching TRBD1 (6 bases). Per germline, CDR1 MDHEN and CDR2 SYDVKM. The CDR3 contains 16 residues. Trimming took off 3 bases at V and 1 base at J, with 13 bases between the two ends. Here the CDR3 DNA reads TGTGCCAGCAGTTTCCCCTGGGGGACATCCTACAATGAGCAGTTCTTC. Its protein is CASSFPWGTSYNEQFF.

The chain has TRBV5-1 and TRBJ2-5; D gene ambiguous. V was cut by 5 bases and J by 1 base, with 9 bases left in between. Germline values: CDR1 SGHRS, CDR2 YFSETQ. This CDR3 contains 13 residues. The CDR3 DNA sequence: TGCGCCAGCAGGACCCGCGCCCAAGAGACCCAGTACTTC. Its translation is CASRTRAQETQYF. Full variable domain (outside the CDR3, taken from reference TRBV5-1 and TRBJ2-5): KAGVTQTPRYLIKTRGQQVTLSCSPISGHRSVSWYQQTPGQGLQFLFEYFSETQRNKGNFPGRFSGRQFSNSRSEMNVSTLELGDSALYLCASRTRAQETQYFGPGTRLLVL.

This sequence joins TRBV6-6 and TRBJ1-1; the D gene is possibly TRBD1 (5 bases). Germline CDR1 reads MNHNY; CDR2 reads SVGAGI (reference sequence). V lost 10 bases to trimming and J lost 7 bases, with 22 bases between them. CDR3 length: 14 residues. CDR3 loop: CATQGVGGLVEAFF. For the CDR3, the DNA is TGTGCCACCCAGGGTGTGGGGGGACTGGTTGAAGCTTTCTTT.

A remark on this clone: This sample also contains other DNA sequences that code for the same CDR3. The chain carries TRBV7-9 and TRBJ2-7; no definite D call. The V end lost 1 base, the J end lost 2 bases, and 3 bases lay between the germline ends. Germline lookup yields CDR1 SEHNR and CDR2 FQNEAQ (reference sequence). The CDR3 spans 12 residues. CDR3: CASSLGTYEQYF. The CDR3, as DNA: TGTGCCAGCAGCTTAGGGACCTACGAGCAGTACTTC.

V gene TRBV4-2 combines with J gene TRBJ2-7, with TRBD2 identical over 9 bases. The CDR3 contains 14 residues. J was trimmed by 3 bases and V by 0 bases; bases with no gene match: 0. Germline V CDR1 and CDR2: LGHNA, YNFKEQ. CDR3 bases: TGTGCCAGCAGCCAAGAAGCGGGGGGCTACGAGCAGTACTTC. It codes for CASSQEAGGYEQYF.

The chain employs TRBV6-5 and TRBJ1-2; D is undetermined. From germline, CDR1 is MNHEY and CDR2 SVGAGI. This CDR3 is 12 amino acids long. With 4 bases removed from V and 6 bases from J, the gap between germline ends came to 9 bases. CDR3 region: CASSSPGHGYTF. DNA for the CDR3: TGTGCCAGCAGTTCCCCCGGGCATGGCTACACCTTC.

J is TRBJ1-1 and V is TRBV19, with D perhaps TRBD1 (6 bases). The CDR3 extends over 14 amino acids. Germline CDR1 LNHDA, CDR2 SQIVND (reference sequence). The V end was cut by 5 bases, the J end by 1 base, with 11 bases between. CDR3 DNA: TGTGCCAGTAGTCCGAGGACAGCGAACACTGAAGCTTTCTTT. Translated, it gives CASSPRTANTEAFF.

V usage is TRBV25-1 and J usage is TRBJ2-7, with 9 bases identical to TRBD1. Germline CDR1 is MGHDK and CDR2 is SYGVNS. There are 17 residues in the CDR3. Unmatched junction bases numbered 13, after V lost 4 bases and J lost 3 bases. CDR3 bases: TGTGCCAGCAGTGTCGGGGACAGGGACCTTAGAGACTACGAGCAGTACTTC. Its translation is CASSVGDRDLRDYEQYF.

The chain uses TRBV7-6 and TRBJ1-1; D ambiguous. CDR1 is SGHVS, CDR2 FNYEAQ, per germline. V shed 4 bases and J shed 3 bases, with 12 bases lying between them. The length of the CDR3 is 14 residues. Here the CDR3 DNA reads TGTGCCAGCAGCTCCGAGATTGAGGACACTGAAGCTTTCTTT. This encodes CASSSEIEDTEAFF.

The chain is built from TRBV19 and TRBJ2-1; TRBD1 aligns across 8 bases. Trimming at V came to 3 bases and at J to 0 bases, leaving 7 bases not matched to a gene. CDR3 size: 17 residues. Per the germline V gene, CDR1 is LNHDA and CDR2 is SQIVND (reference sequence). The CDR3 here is CASSISSGQGSYNEQFF. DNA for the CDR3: TGTGCCAGTAGTATCTCTTCTGGACAGGGCTCCTACAATGAGCAGTTCTTC.

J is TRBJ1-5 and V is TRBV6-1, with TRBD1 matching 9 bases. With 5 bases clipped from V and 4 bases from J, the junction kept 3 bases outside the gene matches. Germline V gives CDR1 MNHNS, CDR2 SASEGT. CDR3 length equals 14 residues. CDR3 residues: CASSLTGGNQPQHF. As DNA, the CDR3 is TGTGCCAGCAGTCTGACAGGGGGGAATCAGCCCCAGCATTTT.

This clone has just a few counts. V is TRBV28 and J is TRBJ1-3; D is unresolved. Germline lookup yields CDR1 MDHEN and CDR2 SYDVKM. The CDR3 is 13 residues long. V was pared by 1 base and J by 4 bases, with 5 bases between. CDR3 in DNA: TGTGCCAGCAGTTTATTACAGGGAAACACCATATATTTT. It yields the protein CASSLLQGNTIYF.

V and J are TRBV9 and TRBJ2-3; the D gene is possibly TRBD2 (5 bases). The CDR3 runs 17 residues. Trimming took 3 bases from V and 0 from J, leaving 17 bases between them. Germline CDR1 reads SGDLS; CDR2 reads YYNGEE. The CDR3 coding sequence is TGTGCCAGCAGCGGAAACCTCGCGGGTTCTAGCACAGATACGCAGTATTTT. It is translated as CASSGNLAGSSTDTQYF. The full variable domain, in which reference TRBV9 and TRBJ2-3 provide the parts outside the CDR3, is DSGVTQTPKHLITATGQRVTLRCSPRSGDLSVYWYQQSLDQGLQFLIQYYNGEERAKGNILERFSAQQFPDLHSELNLSSLELGDSALYFCASSGNLAGSSTDTQYFGPGTRLTVL.

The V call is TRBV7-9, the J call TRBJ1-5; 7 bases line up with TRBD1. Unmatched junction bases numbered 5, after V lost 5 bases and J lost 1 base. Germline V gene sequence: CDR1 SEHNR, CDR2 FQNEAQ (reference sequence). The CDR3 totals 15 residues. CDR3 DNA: TGTGCCAGCAGCCCCGGACAGGCAAGCAATCAGCCCCAGCATTTT. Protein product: CASSPGQASNQPQHF.

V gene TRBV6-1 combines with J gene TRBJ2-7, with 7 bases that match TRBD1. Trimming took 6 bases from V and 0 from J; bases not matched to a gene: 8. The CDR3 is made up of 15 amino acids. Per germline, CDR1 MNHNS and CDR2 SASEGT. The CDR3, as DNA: TGTGCCAGCAGCGACGGGACAGTCATCTCCTACGAGCAGTACGTC. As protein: CASSDGTVISYEQYV.

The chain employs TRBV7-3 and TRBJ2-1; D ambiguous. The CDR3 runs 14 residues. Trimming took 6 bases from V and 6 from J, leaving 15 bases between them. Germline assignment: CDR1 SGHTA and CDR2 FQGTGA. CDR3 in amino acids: CASRLDGGVNEQFF. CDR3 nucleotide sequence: TGTGCCAGCAGATTGGATGGCGGAGTCAATGAGCAGTTCTTC.